Sequencing of this TCR beta chain was carried out in a study of control samples from healthy donors and cancer patients. This clone came up a few times. Trimming took off 5 bases at V and 3 bases at J, with 23 bases between the two ends. Per the germline V gene, CDR1 is SNHLY and CDR2 is FYNNEI. The length of the CDR3 is 18 residues. The repertoire was sequenced with immunoSEQ multiplex PCR; TCRdb's copy has only in-frame clones and lacks some. The profile shows approximately 150,000 clones, 90% to 95% of them singletons. Sequenced sample: blood. The chain carries TRBV2 and TRBJ1-5; D is perhaps TRBD1 (6 bases). The TCR comes from a man aged 35 to 55 in good health. The CDR3 DNA sequence: TGTGCCAGCAGTCCGACCCGACAACAGGGCTGGAACAATCAGCCCCAGCATTTT. Its translation: CASSPTRQQGWNNQPQHF.